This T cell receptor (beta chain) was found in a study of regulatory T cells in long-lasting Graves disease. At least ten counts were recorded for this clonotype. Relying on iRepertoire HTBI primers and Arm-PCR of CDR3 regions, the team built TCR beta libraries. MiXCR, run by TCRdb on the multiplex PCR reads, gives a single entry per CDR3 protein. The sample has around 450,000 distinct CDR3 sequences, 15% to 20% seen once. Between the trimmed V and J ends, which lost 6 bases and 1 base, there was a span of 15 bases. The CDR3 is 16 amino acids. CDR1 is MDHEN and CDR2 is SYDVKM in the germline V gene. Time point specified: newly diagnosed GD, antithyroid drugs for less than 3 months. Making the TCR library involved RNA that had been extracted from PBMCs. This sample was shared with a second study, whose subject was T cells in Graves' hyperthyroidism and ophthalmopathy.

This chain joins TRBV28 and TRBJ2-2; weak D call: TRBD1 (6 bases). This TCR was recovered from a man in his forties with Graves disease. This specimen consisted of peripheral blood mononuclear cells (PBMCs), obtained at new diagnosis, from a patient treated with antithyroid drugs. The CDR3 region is CASSSQGMWNTGELFF. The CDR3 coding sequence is TGTGCCAGCAGCTCTCAGGGGATGTGGAACACCGGGGAGCTGTTTTTT.